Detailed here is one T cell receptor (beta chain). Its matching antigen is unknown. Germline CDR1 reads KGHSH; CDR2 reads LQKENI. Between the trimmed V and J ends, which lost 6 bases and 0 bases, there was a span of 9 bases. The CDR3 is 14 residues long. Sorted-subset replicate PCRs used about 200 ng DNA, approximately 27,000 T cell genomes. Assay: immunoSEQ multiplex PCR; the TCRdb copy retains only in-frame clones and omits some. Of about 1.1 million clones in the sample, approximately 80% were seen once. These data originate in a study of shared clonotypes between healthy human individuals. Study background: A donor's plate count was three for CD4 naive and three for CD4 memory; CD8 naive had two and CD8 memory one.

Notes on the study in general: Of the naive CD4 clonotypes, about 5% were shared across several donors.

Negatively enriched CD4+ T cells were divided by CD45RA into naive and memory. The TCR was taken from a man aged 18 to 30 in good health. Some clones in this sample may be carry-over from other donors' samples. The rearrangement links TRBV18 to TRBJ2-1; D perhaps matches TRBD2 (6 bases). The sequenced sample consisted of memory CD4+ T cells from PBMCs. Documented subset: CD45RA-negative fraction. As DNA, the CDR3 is TGTGCCAGCTCTGAGCGGGCCTCCTACAATGAGCAGTTCTTC. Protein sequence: CASSERASYNEQFF.